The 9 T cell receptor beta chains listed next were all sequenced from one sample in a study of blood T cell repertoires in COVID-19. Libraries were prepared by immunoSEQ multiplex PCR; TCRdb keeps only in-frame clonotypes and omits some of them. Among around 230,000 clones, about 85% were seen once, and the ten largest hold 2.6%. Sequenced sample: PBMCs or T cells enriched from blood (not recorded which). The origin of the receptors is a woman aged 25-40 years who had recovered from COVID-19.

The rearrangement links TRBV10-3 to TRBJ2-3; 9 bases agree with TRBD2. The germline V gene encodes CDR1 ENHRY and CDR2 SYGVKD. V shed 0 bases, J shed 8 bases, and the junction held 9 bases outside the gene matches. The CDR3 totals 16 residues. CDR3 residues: CAISESGGLAPRTQYF. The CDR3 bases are TGTGCCATCAGTGAGTCGGGGGGACTAGCCCCTCGTACGCAGTATTTT.

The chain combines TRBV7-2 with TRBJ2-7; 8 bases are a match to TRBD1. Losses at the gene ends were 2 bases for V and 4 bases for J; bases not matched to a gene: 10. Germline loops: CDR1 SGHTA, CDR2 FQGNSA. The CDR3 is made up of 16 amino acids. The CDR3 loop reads CASSLQGAGRLYEQYF. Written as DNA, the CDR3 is TGTGCCAGCAGCTTACAGGGGGCGGGAAGGCTGTACGAGCAGTACTTC.

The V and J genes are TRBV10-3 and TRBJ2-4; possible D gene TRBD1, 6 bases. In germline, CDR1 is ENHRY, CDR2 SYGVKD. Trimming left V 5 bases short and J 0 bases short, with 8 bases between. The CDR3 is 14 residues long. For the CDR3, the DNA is TGTGCCATCAGTCGGACAGAAGCCAAAAACATTCAGTACTTC. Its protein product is CAISRTEAKNIQYF.

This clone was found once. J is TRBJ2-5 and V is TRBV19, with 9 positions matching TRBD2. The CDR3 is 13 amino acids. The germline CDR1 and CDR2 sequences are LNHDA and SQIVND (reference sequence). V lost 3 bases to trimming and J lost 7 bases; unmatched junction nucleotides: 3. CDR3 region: CASSMRGGGTQYF. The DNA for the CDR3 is TGTGCCAGTAGTATGCGGGGGGGAGGGACCCAGTACTTC.

The CDR3 DNA sequence: TGTGCCAGCAGTGCCGACAGGGACCCTGGCTACACCTTC. This translates into CASSADRDPGYTF. This chain joins TRBV2 and TRBJ1-2, with 7 bases that match TRBD1. In germline, CDR1 is SNHLY, CDR2 FYNNEI. The CDR3 totals 13 residues. After removal of 4 bases from V and 7 bases from J, the junction contained 6 bases not matched to a gene.

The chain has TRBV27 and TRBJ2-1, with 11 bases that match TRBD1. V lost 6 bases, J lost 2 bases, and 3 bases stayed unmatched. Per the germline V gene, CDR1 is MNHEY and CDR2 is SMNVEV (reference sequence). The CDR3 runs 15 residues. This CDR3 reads CASSQGQGAYNEQFF. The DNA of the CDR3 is TGTGCCAGCAGCCAGGGACAGGGGGCCTACAATGAGCAGTTCTTC.

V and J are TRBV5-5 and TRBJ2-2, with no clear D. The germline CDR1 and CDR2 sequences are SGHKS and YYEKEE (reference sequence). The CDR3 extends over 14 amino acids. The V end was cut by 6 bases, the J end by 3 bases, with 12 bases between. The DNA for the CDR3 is TGTGCCAGCACCTCCTTGGCGGACACCGGGGAGCTGTTTTTT. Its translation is CASTSLADTGELFF.

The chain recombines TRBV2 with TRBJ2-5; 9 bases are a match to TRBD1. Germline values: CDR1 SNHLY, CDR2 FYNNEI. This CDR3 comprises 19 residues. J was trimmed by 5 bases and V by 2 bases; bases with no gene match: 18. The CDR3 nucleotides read TGTGCCAGCAGTGAACGCGGAGGGATAAGGACAGGGGATTCCGAGACCCAGTACTTC. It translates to CASSERGGIRTGDSETQYF. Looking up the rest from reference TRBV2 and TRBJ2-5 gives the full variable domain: EPEVTQTPSHQVTQMGQEVILRCVPISNHLYFYWYRQILGQKVEFLVSFYNNEISEKSEIFDDQFSVERPDGSNFTLKIRSTKLEDSAMYFCASSERGGIRTGDSETQYFGPGTRLLVL.

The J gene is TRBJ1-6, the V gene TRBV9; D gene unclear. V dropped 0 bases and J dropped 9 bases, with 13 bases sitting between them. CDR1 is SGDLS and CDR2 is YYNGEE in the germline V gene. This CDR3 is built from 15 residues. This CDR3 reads CASSVDASPGSPLHF. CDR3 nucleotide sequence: TGTGCCAGCAGCGTAGACGCCTCCCCGGGTTCACCCCTCCACTTT.